These 27 T cell receptor beta chains came from one sample sequenced in a study of regulatory T cells in long-lasting Graves disease. Noted time point: newly diagnosed GD, antithyroid drugs for less than 3 months. After RNA was extracted from PBMCs, the TCR library was made from it. For TCR beta, libraries came from iRepertoire HTBI primers and Arm-PCR of CDR3 regions. Via MiXCR, TCRdb re-called the multiplex PCR reads, giving one row per CDR3 protein. The profile shows about 620,000 distinct CDR3 sequences, roughly 15% of them singletons. The data also belong to a second study, concerning T cells in Graves' hyperthyroidism and ophthalmopathy.

Sample: peripheral blood mononuclear cells (PBMCs), taken at new diagnosis, from a patient treated with antithyroid drugs. The receptors come from a woman aged 25 to 39 with Graves disease.

The genes are TRBV5-1 and TRBJ2-3, with a weak D call TRBD1 (5 bases). Trimming took off 4 bases at V and 0 bases at J, with 15 bases between the two ends. The CDR3 length is 16 residues. CDR1 is SGHRS and CDR2 is YFSETQ in the germline V gene. The CDR3: CASSIPTDLSTDTQYF. The CDR3, as DNA: TGCGCCAGCAGCATCCCGACAGACCTTAGCACAGATACGCAGTATTTT.

The table lists this clonotype with many counts. This chain joins TRBV7-2 and TRBJ2-7; D remains unclear. The CDR3 sequence is 15 residues long. The V end lost 1 base, the J end lost 0 bases, and 10 bases lay between the germline ends. Germline CDR1 reads SGHTA; CDR2 reads FQGNSA. DNA for the CDR3: TGTGCCAGCAGCTTAGAAGCCTGGGACTCCTACGAGCAGTACTTC. Translated: CASSLEAWDSYEQYF.

On this clonotype: The junction departs from the called germline gene at one end, perhaps through a read error. This sequence joins TRBV6-1 and TRBJ2-6, with 10 positions matching TRBD2. The CDR3 is 16 amino acids. Germline assignment: CDR1 MNHNS and CDR2 SASEGT. CDR3 protein: CASMGLALSGANVPTF. In DNA form, the CDR3 reads TGTGCCAGCATGGGACTAGCGCTCTCTGGGGCCAACGTCCCGACTTTC.

This clonotype has ten or more counts. The chain joins TRBV6-1 to TRBJ2-7, with TRBD2 matching 8 bases. The junction had 5 bases not matched to a gene; V was cut back by 5 bases and J by 2 bases. The V gene's germline CDR1 is MNHNS and CDR2 SASEGT. This CDR3 contains 14 residues. The CDR3 loop is CASSRGGTTYEQYF. The CDR3 DNA reads as TGTGCCAGCAGTCGGGGGGGGACAACCTACGAGCAGTACTTC.

This clonotype has a count of ten or more. The rearrangement uses TRBV12-3 or TRBV12-4 and TRBJ1-3; tentatively, D is TRBD1 (5 bases). The CDR3 has 14 amino acids. V lost 5 bases and J lost 7, with 15 bases in between. CDR3 sequence (DNA): TGTGCCAGCAGTCCCGGGACTGCCTGGAACACCATATATTTT. Translating gives CASSPGTAWNTIYF.

This clonotype was counted at least ten times. The rearrangement uses TRBV5-1 and TRBJ1-1; D is unclear. The length of the CDR3 is 14 residues. Trimming removed 4 bases from V and 5 bases from J, with 15 bases in between. From germline, CDR1 is SGHRS and CDR2 YFSETQ. For the CDR3, the DNA is TGCGCCAGCAGCCCATTTACTGGCACAACTGAAGCTTTCTTT. This sequence encodes CASSPFTGTTEAFF.

Concerning this clonotype itself: One junction end does not reproduce the germline sequence, and a read error may be involved. The chain has TRBV5-6 and TRBJ2-5, with D perhaps TRBD2 (6 bases). The germline gives CDR1 SGHDT, CDR2 YYEEEE. The CDR3 spans 16 residues. The CDR3 nucleotides read TGTGCCAGCAGCTTGGACGGTAGCGGACCTCAAGAGACCCGGTACTTC. Protein sequence: CASSLDGSGPQETRYF. Full variable domain (missing parts from reference TRBV5-6 and TRBJ2-5): DAGVTQSPTHLIKTRGQQVTLRCSPKSGHDTVSWYQQALGQGPQFIFQYYEEEERQRGNFPDRFSGHQFPNYSSELNVNALLLGDSALYLCASSLDGSGPQETRYFGPGTRLLVL.

CDR3 sequence (DNA): TGTGCCATGAGGAGGACAGGGGGGTCCTACGAGCAGTACTTC. It specifies CAMRRTGGSYEQYF. The gene calls are TRBV10-3 and TRBJ2-7; 10 bases fit TRBD1. This CDR3 contains 14 residues. With 9 bases clipped from V and 1 base from J, the junction kept 6 bases outside the gene matches. The V gene's germline CDR1 is ENHRY and CDR2 SYGVKD.

This clonotype came up a few times. The genes are TRBV29-1 and TRBJ2-7; D is unclear. Germline lookup yields CDR1 SQVTM and CDR2 ANQGSEA. The CDR3 has 13 residues. Trimming took off 2 bases at V and 0 bases at J, with 8 bases between the two ends. Here the CDR3 reads CSVELELSYEQYF. DNA of the CDR3: TGCAGCGTTGAACTAGAGCTCTCCTACGAGCAGTACTTC.

The V call is TRBV29-1, the J call TRBJ2-1; D is unclear. The CDR3 consists of 12 residues. Germline V gene data show CDR1 as SQVTM and CDR2 as ANQGSEA. V lost 4 bases, J lost 7 bases, and 11 bases lay in between. CDR3 residues: CSVGVKHNEQFF. Written as DNA, the CDR3 is TGCAGCGTTGGCGTTAAACATAATGAGCAGTTCTTC.

At least ten counts were recorded for this clonotype. The gene calls are TRBV7-6 and TRBJ2-1; 7 bases map to TRBD2. Germline V gene lookup returns CDR1 SGHVS and CDR2 FNYEAQ. V was pared by 1 base and J by 6 bases, with 9 bases of the junction left unmatched. This CDR3 is built from 16 residues. The CDR3 here is CASSLGVAGTPNEQFF. DNA for the CDR3: TGTGCCAGCAGCTTAGGGGTAGCGGGTACTCCCAATGAGCAGTTCTTC.

This chain connects TRBV2 to TRBJ2-5, with D hard to call. V lost 5 bases and J lost 4, with 11 bases in between. Germline V gives CDR1 SNHLY, CDR2 FYNNEI. This CDR3 is built from 13 residues. CDR3 sequence reads: CASSYRLLETQYF. The CDR3 bases are TGTGCCAGCAGTTACCGACTCCTAGAGACCCAGTACTTC.

V and J are TRBV29-1 and TRBJ2-1; D is uncertain. The length of the CDR3 is 14 residues. V lost 5 bases, J lost 6 bases, and 17 bases lay in between. Germline V gene data show CDR1 as SQVTM and CDR2 as ANQGSEA. The CDR3 reads CSVRPSGLRNEQFF. In nucleotides, the CDR3 is TGCAGCGTTCGGCCCTCTGGGCTTCGCAATGAGCAGTTCTTC.

This clonotype was detected only a few times. CDR3 DNA sequence: TGTGCCAGCAGTGAGTCCCTCCTACGCCAAGATACGCAGTATTTT. It encodes CASSESLLRQDTQYF. The V gene is TRBV25-1, the J gene TRBJ2-3; the D is unclear. The CDR3 runs 15 residues. Trimming took off 3 bases at V and 5 bases at J, with 15 bases between the two ends. Germline V gene lookup returns CDR1 MGHDK and CDR2 SYGVNS.

The genes are TRBV9 and TRBJ2-1; D possibly corresponds to TRBD2 (5 bases). Trimming left V 1 base short and J 5 bases short, with 7 bases between. From germline, CDR1 is SGDLS and CDR2 YYNGEE. The CDR3 runs 13 residues. DNA of the CDR3: TGTGCCAGCAGCGTAATTAGCGACAATGAGCAGTTCTTC. It yields the protein CASSVISDNEQFF.

This clonotype was seen at least ten times. The chain links TRBV28 to TRBJ2-1, with D tentatively TRBD1 (5 bases). The CDR3 totals 16 residues. Trimming removed 3 bases from V and 0 bases from J, with 12 bases in between. Germline CDR1 MDHEN, CDR2 SYDVKM. DNA for the CDR3: TGTGCCAGCAGTTTCTTACAGGCTAGCTCCTACAATGAGCAGTTCTTC. Protein sequence: CASSFLQASSYNEQFF.

This clonotype has at least ten counts. The chain employs TRBV20-1 and TRBJ2-5, with 7 bases that match TRBD1. The germline gives CDR1 DFQATT, CDR2 SNEGSKA (reference sequence). Trimming cost V 1 base and J 2 bases; bases outside gene matches: 4. The CDR3 is 14 residues long. The CDR3 protein is CSARGLGQQETQYF. The CDR3 DNA follows: TGCAGTGCTAGAGGTCTGGGACAGCAAGAGACCCAGTACTTC.

This clonotype occurred many times. The gene calls are TRBV27 and TRBJ2-1; D remains unclear. Between the trimmed V and J ends, which lost 5 bases and 4 bases, there was a span of 6 bases. This CDR3 is built from 12 residues. Per germline, CDR1 MNHEY and CDR2 SMNVEV (reference sequence). CDR3 region: CASSQRYNEQFF. In DNA form, the CDR3 reads TGTGCCAGCAGTCAGCGATACAATGAGCAGTTCTTC.

CDR3 nucleotide sequence: TGTGCCTGGAGTGTTCGGACAGGAGGCGAGACCCAGTACTTC. Translation: CAWSVRTGGETQYF. This chain joins TRBV30 and TRBJ2-5; 7 bases match TRBD1. CDR1 GTSNPN and CDR2 SVGIG come from the germline V gene (reference sequence). This CDR3 is built from 14 residues. J lost 5 bases, V lost 0 bases, and 6 bases had no gene match.

This clonotype was observed a few times. The gene calls are TRBV6-1 and TRBJ2-3, with 13 bases fitting TRBD2. Germline V lookup: CDR1 MNHNS, CDR2 SASEGT. V trimming: 5 bases; J trimming: 12 bases; junction bases outside the gene matches: 5. The CDR3 is 13 residues long. The CDR3: CASSTSGLAGQYF. The DNA for the CDR3 is TGTGCCAGCAGTACCTCGGGACTAGCGGGACAGTATTTT.

This clonotype was found a few times. V gene TRBV20-1 combines with J gene TRBJ2-7; unclear D gene. V dropped 4 bases and J dropped 5 bases, with 15 bases sitting between them. CDR1 is DFQATT and CDR2 is SNEGSKA in the germline V gene (reference sequence). There are 13 residues in the CDR3. The CDR3 DNA is TGCAGTGCTAACAATCTCCGGCTGGACGAGCAGTACTTC. This sequence encodes CSANNLRLDEQYF.

The chain is built from TRBV7-3 and TRBJ2-3; 7 nucleotides line up with TRBD2. Trimming cost V 5 bases and J 3 bases; bases outside gene matches: 8. Germline V lookup: CDR1 SGHTA, CDR2 FQGTGA. The CDR3 sequence is 15 residues long. CDR3 in DNA: TGTGCCAGCAGCCGACGACTAGCTGCTACAGATACGCAGTATTTT. Translated, it gives CASSRRLAATDTQYF.

This clonotype came up a few times. The CDR3 protein is CASSSDVRQGDIRVGELFF. The CDR3 DNA is TGTGCCAGCAGCTCGGATGTGAGACAGGGAGACATAAGGGTCGGGGAGCTGTTTTTT. The chain carries TRBV7-2 and TRBJ2-2, with TRBD1 identical over 7 bases. J lost 7 bases, V lost 4 bases, and 21 bases had no gene match. This CDR3 contains 19 residues. Germline CDR1 and CDR2: SGHTA and FQGNSA.

This clonotype was recorded a few times. The V and J genes are TRBV30 and TRBJ1-5; D perhaps matches TRBD1 (5 bases). Germline-derived CDR1 and CDR2 are GTSNPN and SVGIG (reference sequence). V was shortened by 5 bases and J by 6 bases, with 14 bases between the two germline ends. CDR3 length equals 13 residues. In DNA form, the CDR3 reads TGTGCCTGGGGGGGAGTGAGTGGTCAGCCCCAGCATTTT. This codes for CAWGGVSGQPQHF.

This chain connects TRBV5-8 to TRBJ2-3; D might be TRBD2 (6 bases). The CDR3 extends over 15 amino acids. Trimming took 4 bases from V and 0 from J, leaving 12 bases between them. Germline V CDR1 and CDR2: SGHTS, YDEGEE. CDR3 nucleotide sequence: TGTGCCAGCAGCCGGGGCGGGACCAGCACAGATACGCAGTATTTT. Amino acids: CASSRGGTSTDTQYF.

This clonotype was picked up many times. The gene calls are TRBV6-1 and TRBJ2-7; 8 bases map to TRBD2. In germline, CDR1 is MNHNS, CDR2 SASEGT. CDR3 size: 15 residues. The junction had 11 bases not matched to a gene; V was cut back by 7 bases and J by 3 bases. This chain's CDR3 is CASTKRGGPNYEQYF. DNA of the CDR3: TGTGCCAGCACCAAACGGGGGGGGCCGAACTACGAGCAGTACTTC.

This clonotype has a handful of counts. The chain joins TRBV6-1 to TRBJ2-1; D may be TRBD1 (5 bases). CDR3 length: 13 amino acids. V lost 10 bases and J 4 bases, leaving 14 bases between the germline ends. Germline assignment: CDR1 MNHNS and CDR2 SASEGT. The CDR3 loop reads CANRDRRYNEQFF. The CDR3 DNA sequence: TGTGCCAACCGTGACAGAAGATACAATGAGCAGTTCTTC.